The 11 T cell receptor beta chains in this list originate from one sample, sequenced in a study of glioma-infiltrating T cells. Using RNA template, CDR3s of TCR alpha and beta were amplified with iRepertoire arm-PCR. TCRdb re-called the multiplex PCR reads through MiXCR, storing one row per CDR3 protein. The table shows about 400,000 distinct CDR3 sequences, with 41% occurring only once. Sequencing used glioma tissue, nonneoplastic brain tissue, or PBMCs (not recorded which). The receptors come from a human donor with low-grade glioma or glioblastoma, undergoing nonglioma brain surgery, or in good health (not recorded which).

This clonotype occurred many times. The chain is built from TRBV27 and TRBJ1-1, with 11 bases fitting TRBD1. Germline values: CDR1 MNHEY, CDR2 SMNVEV (reference sequence). The V gene end was trimmed by 1 base and the J gene end by 1 base; junction bases not matched to a gene: 8. The CDR3 has 18 amino acids. The CDR3 nucleotides read TGTGCCAGCAGTTTATATGGGACAGGGGGAAAGGCGAACACTGAAGCTTTCTTT. It specifies CASSLYGTGGKANTEAFF.

There are a few counts of this clonotype. The rearrangement links TRBV7-2 to TRBJ2-2; 10 nucleotides line up with TRBD2. CDR3 length: 17 amino acids. With 0 bases clipped from V and 7 bases from J, the junction kept 8 bases outside the gene matches. CDR1 and CDR2 from the germline V gene are SGHTA and FQGNSA. The DNA for the CDR3 is TGTGCCAGCAGCTTAGCCGCTAGCGGGAGAGGTGACGGGGAGCTGTTTTTT. Amino acids: CASSLAASGRGDGELFF.

There are a few counts of this clonotype. The chain combines TRBV11-1 with TRBJ2-5; 7 nucleotides match TRBD2. The length of the CDR3 is 13 residues. Germline-derived CDR1 and CDR2 are SGHAT and FQDESV (reference sequence). The V and J ends lost 4 bases and 5 bases, in that order; junction bases with no gene match: 4. Written as DNA, the CDR3 is TGTGCCAGCAGCTCTAGCGGCCCGGAGACCCAGTACTTC. It encodes CASSSSGPETQYF.

In its sample, this clonotype was seen a few times. V usage is TRBV7-2 and J usage is TRBJ2-5; 7 bases fit TRBD2. Germline V gene sequence: CDR1 SGHTA, CDR2 FQGNSA. The CDR3 length is 15 residues. V was clipped by 0 bases and J by 5 bases; unmatched bases: 6. As DNA, the CDR3 is TGTGCCAGCAGCTTAGCGGGCAGGGAGGGCGAGACCCAGTACTTC. This translates into CASSLAGREGETQYF.

The CDR3 region is CASSGDPGLAGGPVYVQFF. CDR3 nucleotides: TGTGCCAGCAGCGGAGACCCGGGACTAGCGGGAGGGCCGGTTTATGTGCAGTTCTTC. The chain is built from TRBV6-1 and TRBJ2-1; 16 nucleotides agree with TRBD2. The length of the CDR3 is 19 residues. The germline gives CDR1 MNHNS, CDR2 SASEGT. J was trimmed by 12 bases and V by 6 bases; bases with no gene match: 20.

This clonotype was seen ten or more times. The V call is TRBV6-2 or TRBV6-3, the J call TRBJ2-3, with D tentatively TRBD1 or TRBD2 (5 bases each). Germline assignment: CDR1 MNHEY and CDR2 SVGEGT. CDR3 length equals 14 residues. Trimming removed 2 bases from V and 2 bases from J, with 8 bases in between. CDR3 DNA: TGTGCCAGCAGTTACGGGACGGACACAGATACGCAGTATTTT. Residues: CASSYGTDTDTQYF.

A remark on this clonotype: Being one base from a much bigger clone, this may be a read error. The chain combines TRBV27 with TRBJ1-2; unclear D gene. CDR1 and CDR2 (germline): MNHEY, SMNVEV (reference sequence). This CDR3 has 13 residues. The CDR3 loop is CASSSGVNYGYNF. The CDR3, as DNA: TGTGCCAGCAGCTCTGGCGTAAACTATGGCTACAACTTC.

The chain links TRBV6-1 to TRBJ2-4; unclear D gene. Per germline, CDR1 MNHNS and CDR2 SASEGT. Trimming shortened V by 7 bases and J by 0 bases, and 19 bases separated the two germline ends. The CDR3 runs 17 residues. The CDR3 nucleotides read TGTGCCAGCACCCCGAAGGTAGCCGCCCTAGCCAAAAACATTCAGTACTTC. It is translated as CASTPKVAALAKNIQYF.

This chain links TRBV24-1 with TRBJ2-1; 11 nucleotides line up with TRBD2. Losses at the gene ends were 3 bases for V and 1 base for J; bases not matched to a gene: 4. This CDR3 is 17 amino acids long. Germline V gene lookup returns CDR1 KGHDR and CDR2 SFDVKD. This CDR3 reads CATSDTSGSGSYNEQFF. The CDR3 DNA reads TGTGCCACCAGTGATACTAGCGGGAGCGGGTCCTACAATGAGCAGTTCTTC.

This clonotype was picked up a small number of times. The chain employs TRBV15 and TRBJ2-7, with D possibly matching TRBD1 (6 bases). Germline CDR1 LNHNV, CDR2 YYDKDF (reference sequence). The length of the CDR3 is 14 residues. The V gene lost 4 bases and the J gene lost 3 bases, with 13 bases spanning the gap. The CDR3, as DNA: TGTGCCACCAGCACCGCTACAGGGTTCTACGAGCAGTACTTC. It encodes CATSTATGFYEQYF.

In the case of this clonotype: A read error may be the cause here, since a much bigger clone is one base away. The chain uses TRBV20-1 and TRBJ2-7, with D possibly called TRBD1 or TRBD2 (5 bases each). The CDR3 covers 14 residues. Germline V lookup: CDR1 DFQATT, CDR2 SNEGSKA (reference sequence). This CDR3 reads CSARVTGRLYELYF. CDR3 DNA: TGCAGTGCTAGAGTAACGGGGCGACTCTACGAGCTGTACTTC.